The entry that follows covers one T cell receptor beta chain sequence. The data are from a study of T cell changes during pregnancy in multiple sclerosis. Clones were read by immunoSEQ multiplex PCR, and TCRdb kept only the in-frame ones, dropping some. The table records about 55,000 clones, about 87% of them present only once. V lost 6 bases, J lost 0 bases, and 0 bases stayed unmatched. CDR1 and CDR2 (germline): LNHDA, SQIVND (reference sequence). The CDR3 length is 15 residues. The clonotype originates from a female donor with multiple sclerosis, enrolled in a pregnancy study. The source material was CD4+ T cells from peripheral blood mononuclear cells, sampled in the first trimester of pregnancy. The J gene is TRBJ2-1, the V gene TRBV19; TRBD2 aligns across 12 bases. CDR3 nucleotides: TGTGCCAGTAGGACTAGCGGGAGCTCCTACAATGAGCAGTTCTTC. This sequence encodes CASRTSGSSYNEQFF.